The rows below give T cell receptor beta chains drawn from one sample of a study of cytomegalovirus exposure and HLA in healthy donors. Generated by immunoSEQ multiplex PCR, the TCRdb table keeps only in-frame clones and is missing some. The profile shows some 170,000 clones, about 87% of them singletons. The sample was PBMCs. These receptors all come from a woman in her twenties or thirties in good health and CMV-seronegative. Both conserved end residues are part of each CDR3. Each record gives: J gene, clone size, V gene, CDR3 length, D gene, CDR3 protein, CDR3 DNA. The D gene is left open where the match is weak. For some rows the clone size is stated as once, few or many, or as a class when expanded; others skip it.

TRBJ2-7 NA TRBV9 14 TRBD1 CASSVEGQGYEQYF TGTGCCAGCAGCGTAGAGGGACAGGGTTACGAGCAGTACTTC
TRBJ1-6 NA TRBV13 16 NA CASSLAREPNNSPLHF TGTGCCAGCAGCTTAGCGAGGGAACCCAATAATTCACCCCTCCACTTT
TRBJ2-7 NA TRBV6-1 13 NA CASSPLDRLEQYF TGTGCCAGCAGTCCCCTAGACAGACTCGAGCAGTACTTC
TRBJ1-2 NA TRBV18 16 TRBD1 CASSPPDTGVDYGYTF TGTGCCAGCTCACCACCCGACACAGGGGTGGACTATGGCTACACCTTC
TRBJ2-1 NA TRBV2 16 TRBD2 CASRRFSGGTYNEQFF TGTGCCAGCAGAAGATTTAGCGGGGGGACATACAATGAGCAGTTCTTC
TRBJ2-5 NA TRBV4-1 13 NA CASSQDSVETQYF TGCGCCAGCAGCCAAGATTCCGTCGAGACCCAGTACTTC
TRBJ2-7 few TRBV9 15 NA CASGRGGQGSHEQYF TGTGCCAGCGGGCGGGGGGGACAGGGGAGTCACGAGCAGTACTTC
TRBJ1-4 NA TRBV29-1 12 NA CSVGPAEGKLFF TGCAGCGTTGGTCCGGCAGAGGGAAAACTGTTTTTT
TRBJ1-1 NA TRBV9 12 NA CASSVSDREAFF TGTGCCAGCAGCGTATCCGACAGAGAAGCTTTCTTT
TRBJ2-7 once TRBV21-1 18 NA CARDLLAGAEPLSYEQYF TGTGCCAGGGACCTATTAGCGGGGGCCGAACCCCTCTCCTACGAGCAGTACTTC
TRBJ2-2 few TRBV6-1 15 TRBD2 CASSALAGPSGELFF TGTGCCAGCAGTGCACTAGCGGGGCCTTCAGGGGAGCTGTTTTTT
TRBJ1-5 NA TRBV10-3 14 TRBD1 CAISSAGGEQPQHF TGTGCCATCAGCTCTGCAGGGGGCGAACAGCCCCAGCATTTT
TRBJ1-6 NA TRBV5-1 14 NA CASSPGLYNSPLHF TGCGCCAGCAGCCCGGGACTCTATAATTCACCCCTCCACTTT
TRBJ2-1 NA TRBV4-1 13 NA CASSQGSTNEQFF TGCGCCAGCAGCCAAGGATCTACCAATGAGCAGTTCTTC
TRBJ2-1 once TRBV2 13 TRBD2 CASTGGGLNEQFF TGTGCCAGCACTGGCGGGGGGCTGAATGAGCAGTTCTTC
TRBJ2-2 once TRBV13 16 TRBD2 CASSPSGGATTGELFF TGTGCCAGCAGCCCTAGCGGGGGGGCAACCACCGGGGAGCTGTTTTTT
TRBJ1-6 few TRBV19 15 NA CASSRQSSYNSPLHF TGTGCCAGTAGTCGACAGAGCTCCTATAATTCACCCCTCCACTTT
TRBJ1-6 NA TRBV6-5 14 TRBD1 CASSEGTGGTPLHF TGTGCCAGCAGTGAAGGGACAGGAGGTACACCCCTCCACTTT
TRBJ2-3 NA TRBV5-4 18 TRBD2 CASSSRLAGGLGTDTQYF TGTGCCAGCAGCTCCAGACTAGCGGGGGGGCTTGGGACAGATACGCAGTATTTT
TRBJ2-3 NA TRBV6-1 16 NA CASSEGPTPVTDTQYF TGTGCCAGCAGTGAAGGGCCCACGCCCGTCACAGATACGCAGTATTTT
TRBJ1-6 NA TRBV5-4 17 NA CASSRGGLGSYNSPLHF TGTGCCAGCAGCCGGGGGGGTCTTGGGAGCTATAATTCACCCCTCCACTTT
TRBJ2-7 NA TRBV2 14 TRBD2 CASSELGLPYEQYF TGTGCCAGCAGTGAGTTGGGACTACCCTACGAGCAGTACTTC
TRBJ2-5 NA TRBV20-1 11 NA CSGGHQETQYF TGCAGTGGGGGCCACCAAGAGACCCAGTACTTC
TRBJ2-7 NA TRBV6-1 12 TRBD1 CASTTGTYEQYF TGTGCCAGCACGACAGGGACGTACGAGCAGTACTTC
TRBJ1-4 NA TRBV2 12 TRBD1 CATQGQNEKLFF TGTGCCACCCAGGGACAGAATGAAAAACTGTTTTTT
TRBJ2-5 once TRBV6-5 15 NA CASSYSLGVGETQYF TGTGCCAGCAGTTACTCGTTGGGAGTCGGGGAGACCCAGTACTTC
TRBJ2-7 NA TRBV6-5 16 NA CASSYSRGTQAYEQYF TGTGCCAGCAGTTACTCGAGGGGGACACAGGCCTACGAGCAGTACTTC
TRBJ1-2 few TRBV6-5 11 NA CASSYGAGYTF TGTGCCAGCAGTTACGGGGCTGGCTACACCTTC
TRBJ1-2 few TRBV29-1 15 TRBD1 CSVEAGGAFNYGYTF TGCAGCGTTGAGGCAGGGGGCGCTTTTAACTATGGCTACACCTTC
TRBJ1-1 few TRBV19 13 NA CASSMSGNTEAFF TGTGCCAGTAGTATGAGCGGGAACACTGAAGCTTTCTTT
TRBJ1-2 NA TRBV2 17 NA CASSEGPPQGGNYGYTF TGTGCCAGCAGCGAAGGGCCCCCACAGGGTGGTAACTATGGCTACACCTTC
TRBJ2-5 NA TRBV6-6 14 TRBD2 CASSRDSGVETQYF TGTGCCAGCAGTAGGGATAGCGGGGTTGAGACCCAGTACTTC
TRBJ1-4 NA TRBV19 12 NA CASSPGAGGLFF TGTGCCAGTAGTCCAGGTGCCGGGGGACTGTTTTTT
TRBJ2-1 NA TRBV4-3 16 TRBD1 CASSQVHRDSGRVEIF TGCGCCAGCAGCCAAGTTCACCGGGACAGCGGTCGGGTGGAGATCTTC
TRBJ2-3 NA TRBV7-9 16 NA CASSQGLAVRTDTQYF TGTGCCAGCAGCCAAGGACTGGCGGTCCGCACAGATACGCAGTATTTT
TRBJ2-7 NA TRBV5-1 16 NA CASSLVEGLQVYEQYF TGCGCCAGCAGCTTGGTTGAGGGACTCCAGGTCTACGAGCAGTACTTC
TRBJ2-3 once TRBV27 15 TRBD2 CASWLAGGITDTQYF TGTGCCAGCTGGCTAGCGGGGGGGATCACAGATACGCAGTATTTT
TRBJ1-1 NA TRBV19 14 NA CASLHMGGSTEAFF TGTGCCTCCCTACACATGGGGGGGTCCACTGAAGCTTTCTTT
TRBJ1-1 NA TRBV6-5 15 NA CASSPPRGPNTEAFF TGTGCCAGCAGCCCCCCGAGAGGTCCGAACACTGAAGCTTTCTTT
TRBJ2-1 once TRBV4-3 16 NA CASSQDLTSSYNEQFF TGCGCCAGCAGCCAAGATCTAACCTCATCCTACAATGAGCAGTTCTTC
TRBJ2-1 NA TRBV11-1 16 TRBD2 CASSQTSHNSYNEQFF TGTGCCAGCAGCCAGACTAGCCACAACTCCTACAATGAGCAGTTCTTC
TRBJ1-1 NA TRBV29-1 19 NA CSVEIGSFLSRPKNTEAFF TGCAGCGTTGAAATCGGTTCATTTCTTAGCCGCCCCAAGAACACTGAAGCTTTCTTT
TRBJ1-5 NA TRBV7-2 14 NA CASSSGEGNQPQHF TGTGCCAGCAGCTCGGGAGAGGGAAATCAGCCCCAGCATTTT
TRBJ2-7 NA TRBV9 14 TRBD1 CASSPRTGTYEQYF TGTGCCAGCAGCCCCCGGACAGGCACCTACGAGCAGTACTTC
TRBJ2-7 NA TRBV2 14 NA CASEDSFSSYEQYF TGTGCCAGCGAAGACAGTTTCAGCTCCTACGAGCAGTACTTC
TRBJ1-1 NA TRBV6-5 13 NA CASSLATYTEAFF TGTGCCAGCAGTCTGGCCACGTACACTGAAGCTTTCTTT
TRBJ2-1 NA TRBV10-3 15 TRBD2 CAISESGTSGGRQFF TGTGCCATCAGTGAGTCCGGGACTAGCGGGGGTCGGCAGTTCTTC
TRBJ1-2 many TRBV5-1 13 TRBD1 CASSLTGEYGYTF TGCGCCAGCAGCCTGACAGGGGAGTATGGCTACACCTTC
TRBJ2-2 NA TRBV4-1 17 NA CASSRTRARTNTGELFF TGCGCCAGCAGTCGAACTAGGGCCAGGACGAACACCGGGGAGCTGTTTTTT
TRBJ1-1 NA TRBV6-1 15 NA CASSPRGGSNTEAFF TGTGCCAGCAGTCCTAGGGGGGGCTCGAACACTGAAGCTTTCTTT
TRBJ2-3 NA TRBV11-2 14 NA CASSLVSLTDTQYF TGTGCCAGCAGCTTAGTAAGCCTCACAGATACGCAGTATTTT
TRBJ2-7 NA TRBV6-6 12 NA CASSWTVYEQYF TGTGCCAGCAGTTGGACAGTCTACGAGCAGTACTTC
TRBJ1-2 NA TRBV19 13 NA CASSIGTEYGYTF TGTGCCAGTAGTATTGGAACGGAGTATGGCTACACCTTC
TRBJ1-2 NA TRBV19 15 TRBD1 CASSTPGQNLYGYTF TGTGCCAGTAGTACCCCGGGACAGAACCTCTATGGCTACACCTTC
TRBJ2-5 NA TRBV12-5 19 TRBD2 CASGLAKVRLAGGDETQYF TGTGCTAGTGGTTTGGCCAAGGTCCGGCTAGCGGGGGGTGACGAGACCCAGTACTTC
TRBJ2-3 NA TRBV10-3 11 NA CAISGRGTQYF TGTGCCATCAGTGGTAGAGGTACGCAGTATTTT
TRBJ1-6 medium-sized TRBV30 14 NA CAWKRGEYNSPLHF TGTGCCTGGAAAAGAGGAGAGTATAATTCACCCCTCCACTTT
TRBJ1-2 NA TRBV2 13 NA CASSATGVEGYTF TGTGCCAGCAGTGCGACGGGGGTAGAGGGCTACACCTTC
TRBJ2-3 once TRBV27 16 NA CASSSRQGGGTDTQYF TGTGCCAGCAGTTCCAGACAGGGCGGGGGCACAGATACGCAGTATTTT